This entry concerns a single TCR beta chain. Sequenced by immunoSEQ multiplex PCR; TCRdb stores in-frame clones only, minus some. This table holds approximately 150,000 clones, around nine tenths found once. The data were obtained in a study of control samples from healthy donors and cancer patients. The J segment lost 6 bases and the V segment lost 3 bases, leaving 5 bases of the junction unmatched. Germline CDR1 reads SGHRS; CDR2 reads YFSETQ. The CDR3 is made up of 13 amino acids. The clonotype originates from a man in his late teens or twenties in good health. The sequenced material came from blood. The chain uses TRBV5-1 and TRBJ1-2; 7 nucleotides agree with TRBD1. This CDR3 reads CASSSDRMNGYTF. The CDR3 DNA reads TGCGCCAGCAGCTCGGACAGGATGAATGGCTACACCTTC.